This T cell receptor beta chain is drawn from a study of T cell responses to AZD1222 COVID-19 vaccine. Overall study: Second-dose intervals of approximately 4 or approximately 12 weeks were pooled.

This CDR3 contains 14 residues. V shed 5 bases and J 2 bases; nucleotides not matched to a gene: 5. CDR1 is SGHAT and CDR2 is FQNNGV in the germline V gene. Sequencing was performed with immunoSEQ multiplex PCR; in TCRdb, only in-frame clones are kept and a portion is missing. The sample holds about 120,000 clones, over 80% seen once. Study conclusions and caveats: Females made up more of the donors, who were largely white British, and clonal diversity may have come out too low.

For this clone: Its antigen remains unidentified. The same CDR3 is also encoded by other DNA sequences in this sample.

The gene calls are TRBV11-2 and TRBJ2-7, with TRBD1 identical over 8 bases. This sample comprised peripheral blood, obtained on day 0 of AZD1222 vaccination. The receptor was isolated from an adult in good health. The CDR3 DNA is TGTGCCAGCAGCCTTGGGACAGGTGCCTACGAGCAGTACTTC. Its protein product is CASSLGTGAYEQYF.